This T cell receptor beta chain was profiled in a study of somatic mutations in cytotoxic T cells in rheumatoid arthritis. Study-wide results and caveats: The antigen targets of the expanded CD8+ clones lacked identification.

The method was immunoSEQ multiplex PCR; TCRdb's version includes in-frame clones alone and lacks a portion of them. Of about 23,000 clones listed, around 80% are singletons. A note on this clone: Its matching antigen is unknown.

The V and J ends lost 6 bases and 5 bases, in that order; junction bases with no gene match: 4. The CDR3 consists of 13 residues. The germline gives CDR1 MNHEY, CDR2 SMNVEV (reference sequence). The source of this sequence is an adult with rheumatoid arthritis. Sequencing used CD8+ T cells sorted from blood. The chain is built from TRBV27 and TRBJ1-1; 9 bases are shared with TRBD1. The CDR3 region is CASSHRGPTEAFF. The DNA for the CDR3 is TGTGCCAGCAGCCACAGGGGGCCGACTGAAGCTTTCTTT.